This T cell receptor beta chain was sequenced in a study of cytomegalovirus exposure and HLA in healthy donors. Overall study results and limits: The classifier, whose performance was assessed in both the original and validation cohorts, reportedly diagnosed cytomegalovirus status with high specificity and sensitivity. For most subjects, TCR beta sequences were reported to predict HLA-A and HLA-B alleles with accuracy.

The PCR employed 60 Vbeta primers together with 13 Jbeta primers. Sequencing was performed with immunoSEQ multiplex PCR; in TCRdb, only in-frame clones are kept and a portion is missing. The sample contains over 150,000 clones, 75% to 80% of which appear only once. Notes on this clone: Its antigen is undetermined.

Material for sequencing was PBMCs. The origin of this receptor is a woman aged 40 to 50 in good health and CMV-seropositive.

In DNA form, the CDR3 reads TGTGCCAGCAGTGCCACCGGGACTAATACCGGGGAGCTGTTTTTT. Protein sequence: CASSATGTNTGELFF. The rearrangement joins TRBV2 to TRBJ2-2; the match to TRBD2 covers 7 bases. CDR1 and CDR2 (germline): SNHLY, FYNNEI. With 4 bases clipped from V and 5 bases from J, the junction kept 7 bases outside the gene matches. The CDR3 length is 15 residues.